This T cell receptor (beta chain) was profiled in a study of glioma-infiltrating T cells after dendritic cell vaccination. The sample holds one count of this clone. Germline CDR1 is SGDLS and CDR2 is YYNGEE. Trimming removed 2 bases at V and 4 bases at J, with 19 bases between. The CDR3 totals 18 residues. Libraries were prepared by immunoSEQ multiplex PCR; TCRdb keeps only in-frame clonotypes and omits some of them. The sample holds 40,000 to 60,000 clones, approximately 83% seen once. The receptor was isolated from a human donor with glioblastoma. Here the sequenced sample was blood, taken before dendritic cell vaccination. The chain employs TRBV9 and TRBJ2-6; D perhaps matches TRBD1 (6 bases). CDR3 in amino acids: CASSVLTGPGNGANVLTF. In nucleotides, the CDR3 is TGTGCCAGCAGCGTCCTAACAGGGCCAGGGAACGGGGCCAACGTCCTGACTTTC. Full variable domain (remainder filled in from reference TRBV9 and TRBJ2-6): DSGVTQTPKHLITATGQRVTLRCSPRSGDLSVYWYQQSLDQGLQFLIQYYNGEERAKGNILERFSAQQFPDLHSELNLSSLELGDSALYFCASSVLTGPGNGANVLTFGAGSRLTVL.